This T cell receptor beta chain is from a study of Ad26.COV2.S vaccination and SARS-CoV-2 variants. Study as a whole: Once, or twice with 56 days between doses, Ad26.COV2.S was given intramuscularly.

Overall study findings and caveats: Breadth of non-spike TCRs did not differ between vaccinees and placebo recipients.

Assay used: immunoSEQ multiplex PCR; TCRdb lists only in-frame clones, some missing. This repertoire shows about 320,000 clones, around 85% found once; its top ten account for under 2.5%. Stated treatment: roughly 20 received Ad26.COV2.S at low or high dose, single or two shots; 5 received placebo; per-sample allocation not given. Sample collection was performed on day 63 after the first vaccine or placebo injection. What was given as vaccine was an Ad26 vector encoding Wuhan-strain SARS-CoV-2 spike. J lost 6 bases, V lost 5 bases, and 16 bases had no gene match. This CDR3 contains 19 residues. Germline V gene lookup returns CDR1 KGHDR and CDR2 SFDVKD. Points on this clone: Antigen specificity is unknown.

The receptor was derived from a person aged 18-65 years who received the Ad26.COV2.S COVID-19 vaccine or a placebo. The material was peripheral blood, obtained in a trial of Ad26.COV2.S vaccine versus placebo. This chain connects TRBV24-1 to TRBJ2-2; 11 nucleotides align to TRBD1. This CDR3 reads CATSGRQNLGTGGSGELFF. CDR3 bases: TGTGCCACCAGTGGGCGCCAAAACCTGGGGACAGGGGGTTCCGGGGAGCTGTTTTTT.